The clone carrying this T cell receptor beta chain was seen at least ten times. The CDR3 runs 15 residues. Germline CDR1 reads LGHNA; CDR2 reads YNFKEQ. V was trimmed by 0 bases and J by 5 bases, leaving 8 bases between them. This entry is derived from a study of metastatic and nonmetastatic thyroid tumors. Prior to thyroid surgery, none of the patients had received any treatment. TCRdb re-called the PCR reads via MiXCR. This table holds some 93,000 clones, about 13% found once. The source of this sequence is a female donor with papillary thyroid cancer or a benign thyroid nodule (not recorded which). Some clones in this sample may be carry-over from other donors' samples. Sequencing was done on a sample of blood. The chain recombines TRBV4-2 with TRBJ1-6; D gene ambiguous. CDR3 amino acids: CASSQELQNNSPLHF. The CDR3 DNA follows: TGTGCCAGCAGCCAAGAGCTACAGAATAATTCACCCCTCCACTTT.